The next 15 T cell receptor beta chains were all read from a single sample in a study of T cells in Graves' hyperthyroidism and ophthalmopathy. The source material, RNA transcripts, was used to amplify TCR beta CDR3 regions. The HTBI primer set served for first-round RT-PCR of the TCR CDR3. TCRdb processed the multiplex PCR reads anew with MiXCR; each CDR3 protein has one entry. Here the sample spans 400,000 to 600,000 distinct CDR3 sequences, less than 25% being singletons. Material: blood. These receptor sequences come from a man in his late teens or twenties with Graves' hyperthyroidism.

With regard to this clonotype: This may be a read error, as it is one base from a much larger clone. V is TRBV19 and J is TRBJ2-4, with 12 bases lining up with TRBD1. The CDR3 has 20 residues. The germline gives CDR1 LNHDA, CDR2 SQIVND (reference sequence). This CDR3 is CASSIDPGQGAPIGKNIKYF. Here the CDR3 DNA reads TGTGCCAGTAGTATAGATCCGGGACAGGGGGCACCCATCGGCAAAAACATTAAGTACTTC. The full variable domain, with the rest looked up from reference TRBV19 and TRBJ2-4, is DGGITQSPKYLFRKEGQNVTLSCEQNLNHDAMYWYRQDPGQGLRLIYYSQIVNDFQKGDIAEGYSVSREKKESFPLTVTSAQKNPTAFYLCASSIDPGQGAPIGKNIKYFGAGTRLSVL.

This clonotype occurred many times. The CDR3 is CAGRQGVQETQYF. In nucleotides, the CDR3 is TGTGCCGGACGACAGGGGGTCCAAGAGACCCAGTACTTC. The rearrangement uses TRBV6-5 and TRBJ2-5; 9 nucleotides line up with TRBD1. Germline-derived CDR1 and CDR2 are MNHEY and SVGAGI. The CDR3 covers 13 residues. Trimming cost V 11 bases and J 1 base; bases outside gene matches: 5.

The rearrangement links TRBV6-2 or TRBV6-3 to TRBJ2-7; 7 positions match TRBD1. V gave up 9 bases and J gave up 5 bases; unmatched junction bases: 4. In germline, CDR1 is MNHEY, CDR2 SVGEGT. The length of the CDR3 is 11 residues. The CDR3 region has the DNA TGTGCCAGTACAGGGGATCACGAGCAGTACTTC. Translation: CASTGDHEQYF.

The chain uses TRBV6-1 and TRBJ2-2; D is tentatively TRBD1 or TRBD2 (6 bases each). In germline, CDR1 is MNHNS, CDR2 SASEGT. V lost 10 bases and J 6 bases, leaving 18 bases between the germline ends. CDR3 length equals 14 residues. The DNA of the CDR3 is TGTGCCACCCGGGGTGGGGGGCTGGCCGGGGAGCTGTTTTTT. Its protein is CATRGGGLAGELFF.

In this sample, this clonotype turned up many times. The gene calls are TRBV5-1 and TRBJ1-1; possibly TRBD1 for D (6 bases). CDR1 is SGHRS, CDR2 YFSETQ, per germline. The V end lost 3 bases, the J end lost 0 bases, and 9 bases lay between the germline ends. CDR3 length: 14 amino acids. As DNA, the CDR3 is TGCGCCAGCAGCTGGGACAACATGAACACTGAAGCTTTCTTT. Translating it yields CASSWDNMNTEAFF. The entire variable domain, with the rest obtained from reference TRBV5-1 and TRBJ1-1, is as follows: KAGVTQTPRYLIKTRGQQVTLSCSPISGHRSVSWYQQTPGQGLQFLFEYFSETQRNKGNFPGRFSGRQFSNSRSEMNVSTLELGDSALYLCASSWDNMNTEAFFGQGTRLTVV.

The chain is built from TRBV2 and TRBJ1-1; 7 nucleotides match TRBD1. CDR1 is SNHLY, CDR2 FYNNEI, per germline. Unmatched junction bases numbered 7, after V lost 2 bases and J lost 4 bases. The CDR3 has 15 amino acids. The CDR3 coding sequence is TGTGCCAGCAGTGAAAGGCCACAGGGGAGCACTGAAGCTTTCTTT. This sequence encodes CASSERPQGSTEAFF.

The table lists this clonotype with a few counts. The gene calls are TRBV5-1 and TRBJ2-2; TRBD1 agrees at 8 bases. Germline-derived CDR1 and CDR2 are SGHRS and YFSETQ. The CDR3 is 15 amino acids. V lost 0 bases to trimming and J lost 6 bases; unmatched junction nucleotides: 4. CDR3 coding DNA: TGCGCCAGCAGCTTGGTTGCAGGGGGCCCCGGGGAGCTGTTTTTT. Its translation is CASSLVAGGPGELFF.

V and J are TRBV6-5 and TRBJ1-3; no reliable D call. CDR1 MNHEY and CDR2 SVGAGI come from the germline V gene. This CDR3 region has 13 residues. Trimming cost V 2 bases and J 2 bases, with 4 bases left between them. The CDR3 DNA reads TGTGCCAGCAGTTACGAGCCTGGAAACACCATATATTTT. This encodes CASSYEPGNTIYF.

The V and J genes are TRBV14 and TRBJ2-5; 10 bases align to TRBD2. The CDR3 covers 17 residues. With 0 bases clipped from V and 2 bases from J, the junction kept 6 bases outside the gene matches. CDR1 is SGHDN and CDR2 is FVKESK in the germline V gene. CDR3 sequence (DNA): TGTGCCAGCAGCCAAGATAGGCTAGCGGGAGCTCAAGAGACCCAGTACTTC. Its translation: CASSQDRLAGAQETQYF.

Ten or more counts support this clonotype. The V and J genes are TRBV20-1 and TRBJ2-7; 11 nucleotides match TRBD1. Germline assignment: CDR1 DFQATT and CDR2 SNEGSKA (reference sequence). The CDR3 is made up of 12 amino acids. J gave up 5 bases and V 7 bases, and 4 bases lay outside the gene matches. This CDR3 is CSGDRGFHEQYF. The DNA of the CDR3 is TGCAGTGGGGACAGGGGGTTCCACGAGCAGTACTTC.

A word on this clonotype: This clone may be a read error of a much larger clone one base away. The genes are TRBV2 and TRBJ2-7; 11 nucleotides align to TRBD1. The CDR3 covers 14 residues. Germline values: CDR1 SNHLY, CDR2 FYNNEI. The CDR3 spells CASIPGQGAGEQCF. The CDR3 DNA follows: TGTGCCAGCATTCCCGGACAGGGGGCAGGAGAGCAGTGCTTC.

This clonotype was detected many times. This chain connects TRBV10-3 to TRBJ1-1; no clear D gene. This CDR3 has 15 amino acids. CDR1 is ENHRY, CDR2 SYGVKD, per germline. The V gene lost 3 bases and the J gene lost 4 bases, with 15 bases spanning the gap. The chain's CDR3 is CAISDYSSQGTEAFF. In DNA, the CDR3 is TGTGCCATCAGTGATTATTCGTCACAAGGCACTGAAGCTTTCTTT.

There are a few counts of this clonotype. The chain recombines TRBV10-3 with TRBJ2-4; TRBD1 or TRBD2 may be the D gene (5 bases each). V gave up 0 bases and J gave up 6 bases, with 12 bases separating them. The CDR3 length is 15 residues. From germline, CDR1 is ENHRY and CDR2 SYGVKD. The CDR3: CAISESGGNGNIQYF. The CDR3 DNA is TGTGCCATCAGTGAGTCTGGGGGTAACGGAAACATTCAGTACTTC.

CDR3 amino acids: CASSFATGGETQYF. CDR3 DNA sequence: TGCGCCAGCAGCTTCGCCACGGGGGGAGAGACCCAGTACTTC. The V call is TRBV5-1, the J call TRBJ2-5, with 7 bases fitting TRBD2. The CDR3 length is 14 residues. CDR1 and CDR2 from the germline V gene are SGHRS and YFSETQ. V dropped 2 bases and J dropped 4; count of bases not matched to a gene: 5.

The V and J genes are TRBV4-1 and TRBJ2-7; D is perhaps TRBD1 (6 bases). The V and J ends lost 1 base and 2 bases respectively, with 9 bases between them. Germline V gives CDR1 MGHRA, CDR2 YSYEKL. The CDR3 length is 14 residues. As DNA, the CDR3 is TGCGCCAGCAGCCAAGCCCAGGGGCCCTACGAGCAGTACTTC. Protein: CASSQAQGPYEQYF.